This T cell receptor beta chain stems from a study of early T cells in non-severe SARS-CoV-2 infection. V gave up 3 bases and J gave up 4 bases, with 10 bases separating them. Germline CDR1 is SGHRS and CDR2 is YFSETQ. The CDR3 is made up of 14 amino acids. TCRdb reanalysed the 5' RACE reads using MiXCR and keeps one entry per CDR3 protein. The sample lists more than 25,000 distinct CDR3 sequences, under 10% seen once, with approximately 15% in the top ten. The table lists this clonotype with many counts. V gene TRBV5-1 combines with J gene TRBJ2-2, with D perhaps assigned TRBD1 or TRBD2 (5 bases each). This sequence originates from an adult who was a healthcare worker with PCR-confirmed SARS-CoV-2 infection or an uninfected control (not recorded which). Sequences were obtained from whole blood. The CDR3 sequence: CASSWDGATGELFF. For the CDR3, the DNA is TGCGCCAGCAGCTGGGACGGGGCCACCGGGGAGCTGTTTTTT.